Listed below are T cell receptor beta chains from one sample, sequenced in a study of tumor and adjacent non-tumor tissue in lung cancer. One entry per CDR3 protein results from TCRdb running MiXCR on the multiplex PCR reads. The sample yields 40,000 to 60,000 distinct CDR3 sequences, roughly 60% seen once. Material: distant non-tumor lung tissue. Receptors originate from a woman in her seventies with non-small cell lung cancer. The CDR3 runs from the conserved cysteine through the conserved F or W. The order of the fields is J gene, V gene, CDR3 protein.

>TRBJ2-7|TRBV20-1
CSAQVWEGRSYEQYF
>TRBJ2-3|TRBV4-1
CANSQESGRSVRSTDTQYF
>TRBJ2-5|TRBV25-1
CASRGRELGETQYF
>TRBJ2-5|TRBV29-1
CSVEASGVRETQYF
>TRBJ1-2|TRBV28
CVTRRGGNYGYTF
>TRBJ1-1|TRBV5-4
CTSSLAREVTEAFF
>TRBJ2-5|TRBV6-1
CASSEYRAVQETQYF
>TRBJ1-2|TRBV7-8
CASSTRSQDYGYTF
>TRBJ1-2|TRBV6-6
CASSPDGCGQTNCGYTF
>TRBJ2-1|TRBV19
CASTYGVLNNEQFF
>TRBJ2-5|TRBV10-3
CAIRGGGGRLEETQYF
>TRBJ2-1|TRBV6-2/TRBV6-3
CASIGAGEKNEHFF
>TRBJ2-1|TRBV2
CASRPGTSSSYNEQFF
>TRBJ2-3|TRBV24-1
CATSDEGDSQYF
>TRBJ2-1|TRBV11-1
CASSPGRPYNEQFF
>TRBJ2-7|TRBV5-4
CVSSLGVGAYEQYF
>TRBJ2-5|TRBV4-2
CASSQVSADGQETQYF
>TRBJ1-1|TRBV10-2
CACSERSTLSTEAFF
>TRBJ2-1|TRBV4-1
CASSPQGQGSSTAYNEQFF
>TRBJ2-1|TRBV4-1
CASSPAGTPYNGQFF
>TRBJ2-3|TRBV11-1
CASSSHVDTQYF
>TRBJ1-5|TRBV12-3/TRBV12-4
CASSLRPEPQNF
>TRBJ1-4|TRBV6-1
CARSEVQGNKKLLF
>TRBJ1-1|TRBV23-1
CASSQWPDTLITEAIF
>TRBJ2-1|TRBV12-3/TRBV12-4
CASSSSGSGDNEQFF
>TRBJ2-3|TRBV11-1
CASSLDRESDTHYF
>TRBJ2-1|TRBV28
CAISLPTSGADNEQFF
>TRBJ2-1|TRBV5-1
CASSLMAGASNEQFF
>TRBJ2-7|TRBV14
CASSPGRTSIGEQYF
>TRBJ2-1|TRBV11-1
CASSPGLFCEQFF
>TRBJ2-7|TRBV10-3
CAISEGTSGSCEQYF
>TRBJ2-2|TRBV11-3
CVKSFSGTTGELFF
>TRBJ2-5|TRBV29-1
CIPLAGGETQYF
>TRBJ1-6|TRBV12-3/TRBV12-4
CASSRTVDSPLHF
>TRBJ2-1|TRBV11-3
CASSLGSGDNEQLF
>TRBJ1-6|TRBV20-1
CSTREETRGWNPPLHF
>TRBJ2-6|TRBV29-1
CSVEDRDRGRLSSGANVLTF
>TRBJ2-3|TRBV6-5
CASSYSFNTDTQYF
>TRBJ1-6|TRBV2
CASSGQSSYNSPLHF
>TRBJ1-2|TRBV6-5
CAISYSTNQGHGYTF
>TRBJ2-4|TRBV20-1
CSARIKTSGQAKNIQYF
>TRBJ1-5|TRBV28
CASSLLPGTASSNQPQHF
>TRBJ2-5|TRBV7-9
CASSLAWRRQETQYF
>TRBJ2-2|TRBV11-1
CASSPRLAGESTGELFF
>TRBJ2-4|TRBV5-1
CASSQPRGQIENIQYF
>TRBJ2-1|TRBV20-1
CSAATPGQGEDGQFF